This T cell receptor (beta chain) emerged from a study of patients and donors after allogeneic stem cell transplantation. One entry per CDR3 protein results from TCRdb running MiXCR on the RT-PCR reads. The sample has fewer than 13,000 distinct CDR3 sequences, roughly 21% seen once. This clonotype was seen many times. The CDR3 spans 11 residues. The germline V and J ends were trimmed by 9 bases and 1 base, with 6 bases remaining between them. In germline, CDR1 is LNHDA, CDR2 SQIVND (reference sequence). The source of this sequence is a human donor who was either an allogeneic HSCT recipient or a stem cell or donor lymphocyte infusion donor (not recorded which). It is not recorded whose cells these are; they may come from a transplant donor. Sequenced material: blood, either unsorted or a sorted T cell fraction (not recorded which). The chain combines TRBV19 with TRBJ1-2; a weak D match, TRBD1 (5 bases). CDR3 nucleotides: TGTGCCAGCAGGGATAACTATGGCTACACCTTC. Protein: CASRDNYGYTF.